This T cell receptor beta chain was sequenced in a study of cytomegalovirus exposure and HLA in healthy donors. Whole-study findings and limits: 150 or so TCR beta chains were listed as cytomegalovirus-associated. According to a later analysis, TCR clusters from the first cohort tended to co-occur in the 120 or so validation repertoires.

CDR1 is LGHNA, CDR2 YSLEER, per germline. J gave up 3 bases and V 5 bases, and 2 bases lay outside the gene matches. The CDR3 has 13 residues. The validation cohort, a group of 120 subjects, included the donors and was separate from the approximately 650-subject first cohort. The table came from immunoSEQ multiplex PCR; TCRdb's copy has only in-frame clones and leaves some out. The sample has hundreds of thousands of clones; 88% are singletons. On this clone: What it binds is not known.

The sample comprised PBMCs. The chain has TRBV4-3 and TRBJ2-3; 7 bases align to TRBD1. This sequence was found in a young woman in good health and CMV-seronegative. The CDR3 bases are TGCGCCAGCAGCGTGACAGGGACAGATACGCAGTATTTT. As protein: CASSVTGTDTQYF.